What follows are 25 T cell receptor beta chains derived from one specimen sequenced in a study of graft-versus-host responses after intestinal transplantation. Libraries were prepared by immunoSEQ multiplex PCR; TCRdb keeps only in-frame clonotypes and omits some of them. Of around 76,000 clones listed, approximately 94% are singletons. Which antigens these TCRs recognize remains unknown. This material consisted of unstimulated CD8+ T cells sorted from spleen or lymph node cells, taken before intestinal transplant. These receptors all come from a human donor who received an intestinal transplant.

The CDR3 region is CASSQVAGGIVYEQYF. The CDR3 coding sequence is TGTGCCAGCAGCCAAGTGGCAGGGGGCATCGTCTACGAGCAGTACTTC. The V call is TRBV4-2, the J call TRBJ2-7, with 8 bases matching TRBD1. V was clipped by 1 base and J by 3 bases; unmatched bases: 8. The CDR3 has 16 residues. CDR1 LGHNA and CDR2 YNFKEQ come from the germline V gene.

V usage is TRBV7-8 and J usage is TRBJ1-3, with D maybe TRBD1 (5 bases). CDR1 and CDR2 from the germline V gene are SGHVS and FQNEAQ. The CDR3 loop spans 16 amino acids. Deletions cut 5 bases from V and 4 bases from J, with 18 bases between. The CDR3 here is CASSRDRLPLGNTIYF. DNA of the CDR3: TGTGCCAGCAGCCGTGACAGATTGCCTCTCGGAAACACCATATATTTT.

This chain joins TRBV6-1 and TRBJ2-7; TRBD2 is a possible D gene (5 bases). V was clipped by 4 bases and J by 0 bases, with 16 bases between them. The germline CDR1 and CDR2 sequences are MNHNS and SASEGT. The CDR3 totals 16 residues. The CDR3, as DNA: TGTGCCAGCAGTGGCCGGACTGACCGACCCTCCTACGAGCAGTACTTC. Amino acids: CASSGRTDRPSYEQYF.

The CDR3 region is CASTELAGDTDTQYF. The CDR3 DNA follows: TGTGCCAGTACGGAACTAGCGGGGGACACAGATACGCAGTATTTT. This rearrangement joins TRBV27 to TRBJ2-3, with TRBD2 identical over 11 bases. With V trimmed by 9 bases and J by 2 bases, 7 bases remained unmatched. CDR1 and CDR2 (germline): MNHEY, SMNVEV (reference sequence). The CDR3 contains 15 residues.

Comment on this clone: The junction shows a germline mismatch at one end, possibly a read error. V usage is TRBV27 and J usage is TRBJ2-5; 8 bases are shared with TRBD1. The CDR3 totals 17 residues. The V gene's germline CDR1 is MNHEY and CDR2 SMNVEV (reference sequence). CDR3 coding DNA: TGTGCCAGCACCCAACGATCGGACCCAGGGGGCCAAGGGACCCAGTACTTC. Protein sequence: CASTQRSDPGGQGTQYF.

The chain is built from TRBV27 and TRBJ2-2; tentatively, D is TRBD1 or TRBD2 (5 bases each). The CDR3 runs 16 residues. V was clipped by 3 bases and J by 3 bases, with 14 bases between them. Germline V gene data show CDR1 as MNHEY and CDR2 as SMNVEV (reference sequence). CDR3 amino acids: CASSFYGGTDTGELFF. The CDR3 region has the DNA TGTGCCAGCAGTTTTTATGGGGGAACCGACACCGGGGAGCTGTTTTTT.

This clone is a singleton in its sample. This rearrangement joins TRBV7-6 to TRBJ2-7; unclear D gene. Germline V CDR1 and CDR2: SGHVS, FNYEAQ. The V and J ends lost 2 bases and 3 bases respectively, with 8 bases between them. This CDR3 is built from 13 residues. The CDR3: CASSLSGDYEQYF. The CDR3 region has the DNA TGTGCCAGCAGCTTAAGTGGCGACTACGAGCAGTACTTC. Supplemented by reference TRBV7-6 and TRBJ2-7, the full variable domain reads GAGVSQSPRYKVTKRGQDVALRCDPISGHVSLYWYRQALGQGPEFLTYFNYEAQQDKSGLPNDRFSAERPEGSISTLTIQRTEQRDSAMYRCASSLSGDYEQYFGPGTRLTVT.

This chain uses TRBV5-1 with TRBJ2-7; TRBD1 might be the D (6 bases). The V end was cut by 0 bases, the J end by 5 bases, with 15 bases between. CDR3 length: 15 amino acids. CDR1 SGHRS and CDR2 YFSETQ come from the germline V gene. For the CDR3, the DNA is TGCGCCAGCAGCTTGGCGCAGGGGCCTAGGGACGAGCAGTACTTC. This encodes CASSLAQGPRDEQYF. Supplemented by reference TRBV5-1 and TRBJ2-7, the full variable domain reads KAGVTQTPRYLIKTRGQQVTLSCSPISGHRSVSWYQQTPGQGLQFLFEYFSETQRNKGNFPGRFSGRQFSNSRSEMNVSTLELGDSALYLCASSLAQGPRDEQYFGPGTRLTVT.

The J gene is TRBJ2-7, the V gene TRBV11-3, with D hard to call. CDR1 SGHNT and CDR2 YENEEA come from the germline V gene. The CDR3 covers 13 residues. The germline V and J ends were trimmed by 0 bases and 0 bases, with 3 bases remaining between them. CDR3 sequence reads: CASSLENSYEQYF. CDR3 coding DNA: TGTGCCAGCAGCTTAGAGAACTCCTACGAGCAGTACTTC.

This clone was detected once. The chain carries TRBV7-8 and TRBJ2-3, with D perhaps TRBD2 (6 bases). Trimming left V 1 base short and J 2 bases short, with 10 bases between. CDR3 length equals 15 residues. CDR1 is SGHVS and CDR2 is FQNEAQ in the germline V gene. CDR3 in amino acids: CASSLVGLPTDTQYF. CDR3 sequence (DNA): TGTGCCAGCAGCTTAGTCGGACTACCCACAGATACGCAGTATTTT.

This clone was seen a single time. The chain joins TRBV5-1 to TRBJ2-2; 10 bases line up with TRBD2. The CDR3 consists of 16 residues. Trimming took 4 bases from V and 6 from J; bases not matched to a gene: 9. The germline CDR1 and CDR2 sequences are SGHRS and YFSETQ. CDR3: CASSPRTSGSPGELFF. The CDR3 DNA is TGCGCCAGCAGCCCAAGGACTAGCGGTTCGCCCGGGGAGCTGTTTTTT.

This chain connects TRBV4-1 to TRBJ2-3, with a weak D call TRBD2 (6 bases). The germline V and J ends were trimmed by 2 bases and 4 bases, with 16 bases remaining between them. Germline CDR1 is MGHRA and CDR2 is YSYEKL. CDR3 length: 16 amino acids. CDR3: CASSQNIRELPDTQYF. The DNA for the CDR3 is TGCGCCAGCAGCCAAAATATTCGGGAGCTGCCAGATACGCAGTATTTT.

For this clone: This sample also contains other DNA sequences that code for the same CDR3. J is TRBJ1-1 and V is TRBV19; D is unresolved. The CDR3 is 13 residues long. Germline lookup yields CDR1 LNHDA and CDR2 SQIVND (reference sequence). V was shortened by 2 bases and J by 0 bases, with 4 bases between the two germline ends. CDR3 sequence (DNA): TGTGCCAGTAGTATAACAGTGAACACTGAAGCTTTCTTT. It encodes CASSITVNTEAFF.

The chain joins TRBV6-5 to TRBJ2-7; TRBD1 matches at 10 bases. Germline assignment: CDR1 MNHEY and CDR2 SVGAGI. J gave up 2 bases and V 2 bases, and 0 bases lay outside the gene matches. The CDR3 is 14 amino acids. The CDR3 here is CASSYGTGAYEQYF. The CDR3 DNA is TGTGCCAGCAGTTACGGGACAGGGGCCTACGAGCAGTACTTC.

This chain connects TRBV5-1 to TRBJ1-2; tentative D call: TRBD1 (5 bases). Trimming left V 4 bases short and J 5 bases short, with 12 bases between. Germline lookup yields CDR1 SGHRS and CDR2 YFSETQ. CDR3 length: 13 amino acids. The CDR3 reads CASSIGTLYGYTF. CDR3 nucleotide sequence: TGCGCCAGCAGCATCGGGACTCTTTATGGCTACACCTTC.

The chain joins TRBV2 to TRBJ2-1; 9 nucleotides agree with TRBD2. The junction had 6 bases not matched to a gene; V was cut back by 4 bases and J by 2 bases. The length of the CDR3 is 16 residues. CDR1 and CDR2 (germline): SNHLY, FYNNEI. CDR3 sequence: CASSVIAGDPYNEQFF. As DNA, the CDR3 is TGTGCCAGCAGTGTGATAGCGGGAGATCCCTACAATGAGCAGTTCTTC.

The rearrangement uses TRBV10-3 and TRBJ2-5; D tentatively reads TRBD1 or TRBD2 (5 bases each). The CDR3 consists of 12 residues. Trimming pared 6 bases from V and 9 bases from J, leaving 14 bases between. From germline, CDR1 is ENHRY and CDR2 SYGVKD. The DNA for the CDR3 is TGTGCCATCAGGGGGGTTTTGGGGGCCCAGTACTTC. Translated: CAIRGVLGAQYF.

The V gene is TRBV5-1, the J gene TRBJ2-7; the D is unclear. The V end lost 2 bases, the J end lost 2 bases, and 11 bases lay between the germline ends. Per germline, CDR1 SGHRS and CDR2 YFSETQ. The CDR3 length is 14 residues. The CDR3 here is CASSFRYPTYEQYF. Written as DNA, the CDR3 is TGCGCCAGCAGCTTCAGATACCCAACCTACGAGCAGTACTTC.

The CDR3 region is CASSLAAGGLQETQYF. The CDR3 DNA is TGTGCCAGCAGCTTAGCAGCGGGAGGCCTTCAAGAGACCCAGTACTTC. V is TRBV7-6 and J is TRBJ2-5, with 9 bases fitting TRBD2. Trimming at V came to 0 bases and at J to 2 bases, leaving 4 bases not matched to a gene. Germline V gene sequence: CDR1 SGHVS, CDR2 FNYEAQ. CDR3 length: 16 amino acids.

The V call is TRBV21-1, the J call TRBJ1-3. TRBV21-1 is noted as a pseudogene. CDR3 size: 16 residues. CDR3 DNA: TGTGCCAGCGGCCTAGATCAGGCTTACTCTGGAAACACCATATATTTT. Residues: CASGLDQAYSGNTIYF.

The chain links TRBV7-6 to TRBJ1-2; D not certain. The germline V gene encodes CDR1 SGHVS and CDR2 FNYEAQ. Trimming cost V 4 bases and J 5 bases, with 5 bases left between them. This CDR3 has 11 amino acids. The CDR3 DNA reads TGTGCCAGCAGCTCCAGTTATGGCTACACCTTC. Its protein product is CASSSSYGYTF.

This sequence joins TRBV9 and TRBJ2-6; D is perhaps TRBD1 (5 bases). The V end was cut by 3 bases, the J end by 0 bases, with 16 bases between. There are 18 residues in the CDR3. CDR1 and CDR2 (germline): SGDLS, YYNGEE. CDR3 DNA sequence: TGTGCCAGCAGCGGTCGTACAGGTCTGCCCTCTGGGGCCAACGTCCTGACTTTC. Its protein is CASSGRTGLPSGANVLTF.

V usage is TRBV30 and J usage is TRBJ1-3; D perhaps matches TRBD1 (6 bases). Germline CDR1 and CDR2: GTSNPN and SVGIG (reference sequence). This CDR3 region has 12 residues. V was shortened by 4 bases and J by 2 bases, with 6 bases between the two germline ends. The CDR3 spells CAWTGAGNTIYF. The CDR3 nucleotides are TGTGCCTGGACAGGGGCTGGAAACACCATATATTTT.

V gene TRBV5-1 combines with J gene TRBJ2-3; 12 bases fit TRBD2. CDR3 length: 18 amino acids. The J segment lost 0 bases and the V segment lost 6 bases, leaving 11 bases of the junction unmatched. Germline CDR1 SGHRS, CDR2 YFSETQ. In nucleotides, the CDR3 is TGCGCCAGCACCGGACTAGCGGGAATATACACTAGCACAGATACGCAGTATTTT. Translated: CASTGLAGIYTSTDTQYF.

V is TRBV30 and J is TRBJ1-3; TRBD1 aligns across 7 bases. Per the germline V gene, CDR1 is GTSNPN and CDR2 is SVGIG (reference sequence). The CDR3 has 14 amino acids. The junction had 8 bases not matched to a gene; V was cut back by 5 bases and J by 4 bases. The chain's CDR3 is CAWGRQGLGNTIYF. The CDR3 nucleotides read TGTGCCTGGGGAAGACAGGGTTTGGGAAACACCATATATTTT. The variable domain in full, completed from reference TRBV30 and TRBJ1-3, reads SQTIHQWPATLVQPVGSPLSLECTVEGTSNPNLYWYRQAAGRGLQLLFYSVGIGQISSEVPQNLSASRPQDRQFILSSKKLLLSDSGFYLCAWGRQGLGNTIYFGEGSWLTVV.